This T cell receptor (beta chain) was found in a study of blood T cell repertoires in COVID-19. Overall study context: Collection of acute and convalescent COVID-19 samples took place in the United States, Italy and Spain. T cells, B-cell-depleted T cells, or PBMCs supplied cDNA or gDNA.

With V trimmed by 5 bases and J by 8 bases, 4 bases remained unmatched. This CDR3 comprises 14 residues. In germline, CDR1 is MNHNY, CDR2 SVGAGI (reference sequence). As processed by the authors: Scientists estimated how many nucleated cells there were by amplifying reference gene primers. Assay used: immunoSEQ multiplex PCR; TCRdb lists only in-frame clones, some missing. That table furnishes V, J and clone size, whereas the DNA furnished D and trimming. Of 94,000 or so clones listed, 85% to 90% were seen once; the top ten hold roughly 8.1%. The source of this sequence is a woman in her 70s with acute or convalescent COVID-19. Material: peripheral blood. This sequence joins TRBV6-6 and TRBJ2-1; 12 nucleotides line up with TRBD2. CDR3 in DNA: TGTGCCAGCAGTACTAGCGGGAGGATCGATGAGCAGTTCTTC. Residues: CASSTSGRIDEQFF.